The present TCR beta chain was sequenced within a study of radiotherapy plus CTLA-4 blockade in lung cancer. TCRdb keeps only in-frame clones here, not all; method: immunoSEQ multiplex PCR. This table holds 50,000 to 65,000 clones, roughly 80% found once. Focal radiation plus CTLA-4 blockade with ipilimumab was administered to patients who had chemo-refractory metastatic non-small-cell lung cancer. Germline CDR1 and CDR2: SEHNR and FQNEAQ (reference sequence). V dropped 3 bases and J dropped 6; count of bases not matched to a gene: 2. The CDR3 runs 13 residues. The chain joins TRBV7-9 to TRBJ1-5; 7 bases fit TRBD1. The material was peripheral blood, obtained from a patient treated with radiotherapy plus ipilimumab. The receptor comes from a human donor with non-small cell lung cancer who had a complete response to radiotherapy plus ipilimumab. CDR3 DNA sequence: TGTGCCAGCAGCTTGACAGGGACTCAGCCCCAGCATTTT. Its translation: CASSLTGTQPQHF.